The sequence of this TCR beta chain was determined in a study of T cells in Graves' hyperthyroidism and ophthalmopathy. The TCR beta CDR3 regions underwent amplification using RNA transcripts as the source. An initial round of RT-PCR targeting the TCR CDR3 relied on the HTBI primer set. From the multiplex PCR reads, TCRdb called clonotypes with MiXCR, one entry per CDR3 protein. The table shows around 290,000 distinct CDR3 sequences, with more than 15% occurring only once. PBMCs were obtained from 10 ml fresh peripheral blood. CDR3 size: 15 residues. The V segment lost 5 bases and the J segment 4 bases; nucleotides outside the gene matches: 9. Germline lookup yields CDR1 SEHNR and CDR2 FQNEAQ (reference sequence).

The chain couples TRBV7-9 to TRBJ2-5, with 8 bases matching TRBD2. Sequenced input: blood. This TCR was sampled from a woman in her sixties or seventies with Graves' ophthalmopathy. This CDR3 is CASSRGGAGGETQYF. In DNA form, the CDR3 reads TGTGCCAGCAGCAGAGGGGGGGCGGGAGGAGAGACCCAGTACTTC.